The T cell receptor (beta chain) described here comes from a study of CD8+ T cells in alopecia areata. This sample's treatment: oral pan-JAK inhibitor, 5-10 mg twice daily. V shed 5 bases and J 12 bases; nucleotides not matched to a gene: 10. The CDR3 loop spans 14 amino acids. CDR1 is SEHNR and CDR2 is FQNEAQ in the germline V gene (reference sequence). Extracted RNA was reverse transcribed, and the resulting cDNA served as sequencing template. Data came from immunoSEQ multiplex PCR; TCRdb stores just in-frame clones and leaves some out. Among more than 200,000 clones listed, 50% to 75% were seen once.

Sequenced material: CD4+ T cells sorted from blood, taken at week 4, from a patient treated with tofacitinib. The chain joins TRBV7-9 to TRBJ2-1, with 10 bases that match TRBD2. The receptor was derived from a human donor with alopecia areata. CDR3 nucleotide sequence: TGTGCCAGCAGCCCTGGTGCGCTAGCGGGGGTGCAGTTCTTC. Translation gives CASSPGALAGVQFF.